Following are 15 T cell receptor beta chains from one sample sequenced in a study of blood T cell repertoires in COVID-19. Profiled with immunoSEQ multiplex PCR; TCRdb holds only in-frame clones, not every one. The data show over 200,000 clones, with 80% to 90% seen just once and approximately 5.9% held by the top ten. Specimen: peripheral blood. These receptors all come from an elderly man with acute or convalescent COVID-19.

This chain joins TRBV30 and TRBJ2-5; D remains ambiguous. The CDR3 is made up of 12 amino acids. Trimming removed 4 bases from V and 4 bases from J, with 10 bases in between. Looked up from germline, CDR1 is GTSNPN and CDR2 is SVGIG (reference sequence). The CDR3, as DNA: TGTGCCTGGACTGGCTCGGGAGAGACCCAGTACTTC. Protein product: CAWTGSGETQYF.

This chain links TRBV11-3 with TRBJ2-5; 11 nucleotides match TRBD2. CDR1 and CDR2 (germline): SGHNT, YENEEA. CDR3 length: 16 amino acids. Trimming at V came to 5 bases and at J to 5 bases, leaving 10 bases not matched to a gene. CDR3 sequence: CASSLVAGGPFETQYF. Written as DNA, the CDR3 is TGTGCCAGCAGCCTCGTAGCGGGAGGGCCCTTTGAGACCCAGTACTTC.

The chain joins TRBV7-9 to TRBJ1-4, with D hard to call. The CDR3 covers 15 residues. Germline V CDR1 and CDR2: SEHNR, FQNEAQ (reference sequence). Deletions cut 1 base from V and 8 bases from J, with 14 bases between. The CDR3 loop reads CASSLGGLIGEKLFF. CDR3 coding DNA: TGTGCCAGCAGCTTAGGAGGGCTCATCGGGGAAAAACTGTTTTTT.

The chain carries TRBV21-1 and TRBJ2-1; TRBD2 is the table's D call, not checked against the DNA. TRBV21-1 is a listed pseudogene. The CDR3 totals 17 residues. The CDR3 DNA follows: TGTGCCAGCAGCAAAGATGGACTAGCGGGGTTTTACAATGAGCAGTTCTTC. Encoded protein: CASSKDGLAGFYNEQFF.

The J gene is TRBJ2-5, the V gene TRBV23-1, with TRBD1 matching over 7 bases. TRBV23-1 is an open reading frame whose function is uncertain. The CDR3 length is 19 residues. V trimming: 3 bases; J trimming: 2 bases; junction bases outside the gene matches: 18. CDR3 nucleotide sequence: TGCGCCAGCAGTCATCCCGGGACAGCGGAGAACTCTAGTCAAGAGACCCAGTACTTC. This translates into CASSHPGTAENSSQETQYF.

The chain links TRBV7-2 to TRBJ1-6; tentatively, D is TRBD1 (6 bases). The CDR3 length is 14 residues. V was pared by 5 bases and J by 7 bases, with 12 bases between. CDR1 and CDR2 (germline): SGHTA, FQGNSA. In DNA form, the CDR3 reads TGTGCCAGCAGCCCACAGGGCTTCAATTCACCCCTCCACTTT. As protein: CASSPQGFNSPLHF.

The V and J genes are TRBV28 and TRBJ1-5, with D possibly matching TRBD1 (5 bases). This CDR3 has 14 amino acids. V lost 1 base, J lost 4 bases, and 8 bases lay in between. Germline V gene data show CDR1 as MDHEN and CDR2 as SYDVKM. CDR3 sequence: CASSLSRANQPQHF. In DNA, the CDR3 is TGTGCCAGCAGTTTATCCAGGGCGAATCAGCCCCAGCATTTT.

The rearrangement links TRBV20-1 to TRBJ1-5, with D possibly matching TRBD1 (6 bases). Trimming removed 3 bases at V and 4 bases at J, with 13 bases between. Germline V gene data show CDR1 as DFQATT and CDR2 as SNEGSKA (reference sequence). The CDR3 extends over 14 amino acids. DNA of the CDR3: TGCAGTGCTAGTTTACAGGGAGGGAATCAGCCCCAGCATTTT. Encoded protein: CSASLQGGNQPQHF.

This rearrangement joins TRBV28 to TRBJ2-1, with 9 positions matching TRBD1. CDR1 is MDHEN, CDR2 SYDVKM, per germline. With V trimmed by 5 bases and J by 4 bases, 9 bases remained unmatched. This CDR3 is 16 amino acids long. The CDR3 region is CASSLGGGTGYNEQFF. The CDR3, as DNA: TGTGCCAGCAGTCTAGGGGGCGGGACAGGGTACAATGAGCAGTTCTTC.

The chain employs TRBV21-1 and TRBJ2-5; TRBD2 is taken as the D call from the table, unchecked against the DNA. TRBV21-1 is designated a pseudogene. This CDR3 has 18 amino acids. CDR3 DNA: TGTGCCAGCAGCAAACCTTCTTGGGCTAGCGGGTTACAAGAGACCCAGTACTTC. It is translated as CASSKPSWASGLQETQYF.

This clone came up once. The chain joins TRBV18 to TRBJ2-2; no clear D. From germline, CDR1 is KGHSH and CDR2 LQKENI. The CDR3 runs 15 residues. V lost 0 bases and J 0 bases, leaving 5 bases between the germline ends. The CDR3 nucleotides read TGTGCCAGCTCACCACCACTTTCGAACACCGGGGAGCTGTTTTTT. This translates into CASSPPLSNTGELFF.

This clone was seen a few times. J is TRBJ2-2 and V is TRBV18; a weak D match, TRBD1 (5 bases). V was cut by 1 base and J by 6 bases, with 12 bases left in between. Looked up from germline, CDR1 is KGHSH and CDR2 is LQKENI. The CDR3 is 15 amino acids. Here the CDR3 reads CASSPQGPDAGELFF. The CDR3 DNA sequence: TGTGCCAGCTCACCACAGGGGCCGGACGCCGGGGAGCTGTTTTTT. Based on the CDR3 plus reference TRBV18 and TRBJ2-2, the full variable domain is NAGVMQNPRHLVRRRGQEARLRCSPMKGHSHVYWYRQLPEEGLKFMVYLQKENIIDESGMPKERFSAEFPKEGPSILRIQQVVRGDSAAYFCASSPQGPDAGELFFGEGSRLTVL.

This clone was counted a few times. The chain employs TRBV19 and TRBJ1-3; D call uncertain. Trimming took 3 bases from V and 2 from J, leaving 11 bases between them. The germline V gene has CDR1 LNHDA and CDR2 SQIVND (reference sequence). The CDR3 sequence is 15 residues long. In DNA, the CDR3 is TGTGCCAGTAGTATCGAGGGAGCTGCTGGAAACACCATATATTTT. Translated, it gives CASSIEGAAGNTIYF.

This clone was seen only once. V is TRBV18 and J is TRBJ2-2, with 14 bases aligning to TRBD2. The CDR3 sequence is 17 residues long. The V segment lost 3 bases and the J segment 3 bases; nucleotides outside the gene matches: 3. Germline loops: CDR1 KGHSH, CDR2 LQKENI. The CDR3 loop is CASSPPGLAGDTGELFF. The CDR3 DNA follows: TGTGCCAGCTCACCCCCGGGACTAGCGGGAGACACCGGGGAGCTGTTTTTT.

The chain employs TRBV10-3 and TRBJ2-5; 10 nucleotides match TRBD2. This CDR3 has 13 residues. V lost 10 bases and J lost 5; bases outside the gene matches: 7. Germline lookup yields CDR1 ENHRY and CDR2 SYGVKD. The CDR3 loop reads CATAGGVGETQYF. Here the CDR3 DNA reads TGTGCCACAGCGGGAGGGGTGGGGGAGACCCAGTACTTC.